This T cell receptor (beta chain) was observed in a study of blood T cell repertoires in COVID-19. Looking at the study overall: Donors in the United States, Italy and Spain gave samples during acute or convalescent COVID-19. PBMCs, B-cell-depleted T cells, or T cells were the source of the cDNA or gDNA that made up the material.

In the source study's methods: Quantification of nucleated cells was approximated via reference gene primer amplification. Produced via immunoSEQ multiplex PCR; TCRdb's table is partial and in-frame only. V, J and clone size derive from that table, while D and trimming were established from the DNA sequence. This table holds some 200,000 clones, around 90% found once. Germline V gives CDR1 SGHAT, CDR2 FQDESV (reference sequence). The V end was cut by 5 bases, the J end by 5 bases, with 16 bases between. CDR3 length: 14 amino acids. The chain combines TRBV11-1 with TRBJ2-7; D might be TRBD2 (6 bases). The sequenced sample consisted of peripheral blood. This sequence originates from a man aged 18 to 29 with active or convalescent COVID-19. CDR3 in amino acids: CASSPRLEKDEQYF. For the CDR3, the DNA is TGTGCCAGCAGCCCGAGACTAGAGAAGGACGAGCAGTACTTC.